This is a list of T cell receptor beta chains from one sample in a study of blood T cell repertoires in COVID-19. The assay was immunoSEQ multiplex PCR, and TCRdb's table has in-frame clones only and misses some. Of about 140,000 clones listed, roughly 85% are singletons. The sample comprised peripheral blood. These receptors originate from a man aged 50-59 years with acute or convalescent COVID-19. Both conserved end residues are part of each CDR3. The D gene is left open where the match is weak. Size is omitted from some rows. Given values are once, few, many or a class for expanded clones.

V gene,J gene,CDR3 length,clone size,D gene,CDR3 DNA,CDR3 protein
TRBV6-1,TRBJ1-6,16,.,.,TGTGCCAGCAGTGATTATACGAGCTCCTATAATTCACCCCTCCACTTT,CASSDYTSSYNSPLHF
TRBV7-8,TRBJ1-6,15,once,TRBD1,TGTGCCAGCAGCTTACTGGGACAGGGAGTTTCACCCCTCCACTTT,CASSLLGQGVSPLHF
TRBV6-2/TRBV6-3,TRBJ2-7,16,.,TRBD1,TGTGCCAGCAGTTACTCGTCCGGGACAGCACCCTACGAGCAGTACTTC,CASSYSSGTAPYEQYF
TRBV5-1,TRBJ1-1,18,.,.,TGCGCCAGCAGCTTGGCAGCTGGGGGCGTCATATGGGACACTGAAGCTTTCTTT,CASSLAAGGVIWDTEAFF
TRBV7-8,TRBJ2-7,13,.,.,TGTGCCAGCAGCTTAGACCGAGCTCGGGAGCAGTACTTC,CASSLDRAREQYF
TRBV5-1,TRBJ2-5,15,.,TRBD2,TGCGCCAGCAGCTTGGGGGCTAGCGGGGGAGAGACCCAGTACTTC,CASSLGASGGETQYF
TRBV27,TRBJ2-7,13,.,.,TGTGCCAGCAGGGGACATGACTCCTACGAGCAGTACTTC,CASRGHDSYEQYF
TRBV6-2/TRBV6-3,TRBJ1-6,17,.,.,TGTGCCAGCAGTTTGTTCGGGTCGAGCTCCTATAATTCACCCCTCCACTTT,CASSLFGSSSYNSPLHF
TRBV21-1,TRBJ2-3,15,once,.,TGTGCCAGCAGCAGTGTTCTCCGGGGAACAGATACGCAGTATTTT,CASSSVLRGTDTQYF
TRBV24-1,TRBJ1-2,14,.,TRBD1,TGTGCCACCAGTGAGTCCGGGACAGGCTATGGCTACACCTTC,CATSESGTGYGYTF
TRBV13,TRBJ2-5,15,.,.,TGTGCCAGCAGCCCTAAACTACAGGGTGGTGAGACCCAGTACTTC,CASSPKLQGGETQYF
TRBV11-3,TRBJ2-7,15,.,TRBD2,TGTGCCAGCAGCTTAGATTACCAGCGGGAGGGCGAGCAGTACTTC,CASSLDYQREGEQYF
TRBV7-3,TRBJ2-3,13,.,.,TGTGCCAGCAGCTCCGGGGTGGAAGATACGCAGTATTTT,CASSSGVEDTQYF
TRBV6-6,TRBJ1-2,20,.,.,TGTGCCAGCAGTCCCCCACGGATTGGGGGGAGTCGCGGTTCCAACTATGGCTACACCTTC,CASSPPRIGGSRGSNYGYTF
TRBV6-5,TRBJ1-2,14,.,.,TGTCTTCCAGCCCAGGAACAAGCTAACTATGGCTACACCTTC,CLPAQEQANYGYTF
TRBV3-1/TRBV3-2,TRBJ2-7,14,once,TRBD1,TGTGCCAGCAGCCACGGGACAGGGTCTGGAGAGCAGTACTTC,CASSHGTGSGEQYF
TRBV7-2,TRBJ2-1,14,.,TRBD1,TGTGCCAGCAGCCTTGACAGGGAAGTGAATGAGCAGTTCTTC,CASSLDREVNEQFF
TRBV9,TRBJ2-1,16,.,TRBD2,TGTGCCAGCAGCCTACTAGCGGGGTCCCCCTACAATGAGCAGTTCTTC,CASSLLAGSPYNEQFF
TRBV2,TRBJ1-6,14,.,.,TGTGCCAGCAGTGAAGAGATCAGTAATTCACCCCTCCACTTT,CASSEEISNSPLHF
TRBV25-1,TRBJ1-5,14,.,.,TGTGCCAGCAGTGCAGGGGTTAACAATCAGCCCCAGCATTTT,CASSAGVNNQPQHF
TRBV2,TRBJ1-6,14,.,.,TGTGCCAGCAGATGGACAGAATATAATTCACCCCTCCACTTT,CASRWTEYNSPLHF
TRBV5-8,TRBJ1-5,14,.,TRBD1,TGTGCCAGCTCTGGATCAGGGGGCGGGCAGCCCCAGCATTTT,CASSGSGGGQPQHF
TRBV24-1,TRBJ2-2,14,.,.,TGTGCCACCAGTGCCCCAGGGTTTGCCGGGGAGCTGTTTTTT,CATSAPGFAGELFF
TRBV6-5,TRBJ2-2,14,few,.,TGTGCCAGCAGTTATAGGGGGAACACCGGGGAGCTGTTTTTT,CASSYRGNTGELFF
TRBV27,TRBJ1-5,13,.,.,TGTGCCAGCAGTTTGCAGGGTTTTCAGCCCCAGCATTTT,CASSLQGFQPQHF
TRBV30,TRBJ1-6,14,.,.,TGTGCCTGGTATGGGGGGTATTCGAATTCACCCCTCCACTTT,CAWYGGYSNSPLHF
TRBV7-3,TRBJ2-1,14,.,TRBD2,TGTGCCAGCAGCGTAGGCCTAGCGGGGAATGAGCAGTTCTTC,CASSVGLAGNEQFF
TRBV4-1,TRBJ1-2,18,.,.,TGCGCCAGCAGCCAAGATATACCCCGACAAGACATACCCTATGGCTACACCTTC,CASSQDIPRQDIPYGYTF
TRBV3-1/TRBV3-2,TRBJ1-2,15,.,.,TGTGCCAGCAGCCAAGCGGGGAGGGGTGGCTATGGCTACACCTTC,CASSQAGRGGYGYTF
TRBV19,TRBJ2-3,17,.,TRBD2,TGTGCCAGTAGTATAGGGAGCGGGGGGGCCGTCGCAGATACGCAGTATTTT,CASSIGSGGAVADTQYF
TRBV14,TRBJ2-2,15,.,.,TGTGCCAGCAGCCCTGCGTCCTGGAACACCGGGGAGCTGTTTTTT,CASSPASWNTGELFF
TRBV7-9,TRBJ1-1,15,.,TRBD1,TGTGCCAGCAGCTTCGCCGCAGGGGGCAAACTAGAGGCTTTCTTT,CASSFAAGGKLEAFF
TRBV5-6,TRBJ2-7,13,.,.,TGTGCCAGCAGCCCGGGACTTGCCTACGAGCAGTACTTC,CASSPGLAYEQYF
TRBV19,TRBJ2-5,14,.,.,TGTGCCAATATCCCGGACAGAAACTCGGAGACCCAGTACTTC,CANIPDRNSETQYF
TRBV10-3,TRBJ1-1,14,.,.,TGTGCCATCAGACCCTCCGACGGGGACACTGAAGCTTTCTTT,CAIRPSDGDTEAFF
TRBV19,TRBJ2-7,15,few,TRBD2,TGTGCCAGTAGTCTCGGACTAGCGGCCTCCTACGAGCAGTACTTC,CASSLGLAASYEQYF
TRBV29-1,TRBJ1-2,12,.,.,TGCAGCGTCGGACGGGGAAACTATGGCTACACCTTC,CSVGRGNYGYTF